This T cell receptor beta chain was retrieved from a study of blood T cells in healthy people across ages. Whole-study findings and limits: PBMCs were not sorted, which prevented a conclusive comparison of naive versus antigen-experienced cells.

To note about this clonotype: No antigen is known for it.

J lost 5 bases, V lost 0 bases, and 3 bases had no gene match. The CDR3 consists of 13 residues. Germline V gene sequence: CDR1 SQVTM, CDR2 ANQGSEA. Isolation recovered at least 7 million PBMCs from every sample. A second PCR of about 7 to 11 cycles used a sample-barcoded 5' primer and a J-beta primer mix. Researchers report that each sample yielded at least 3 million CDR3-containing paired-end reads. MiXCR was run by TCRdb on the 5' RACE reads, yielding one entry per CDR3 protein. This sample has about 670,000 distinct CDR3 sequences, with 52% found just once. V is TRBV29-1 and J is TRBJ1-1; TRBD1 aligns across 7 bases. Sequenced material: blood. The receptor was derived from a woman aged 80 or older in good health. Written as DNA, the CDR3 is TGCAGCGTTGAAGACGCAGGGGGAACTGAAGCTTTCTTT. It encodes CSVEDAGGTEAFF.